These 14 T cell receptor beta chains originate from one sample sequenced in a study of vaccination effects on CD4 cells after COVID-19. Using immunoSEQ multiplex PCR, the repertoire was profiled, and TCRdb retains in-frame clones only, with some absent. The table has tens of thousands of clones, approximately 72% seen once; the top ten hold just under 20%. After expansion with viral peptide pools in the ViraFEST assay, antigen-specific CD4+ T cells were sequenced. When less than 12 days of culture had elapsed, CD4+ T cells were isolated. Vaccinated participants had no history of SARS-CoV-2 infection and tested negative for nucleocapsid antibodies. Their target antigens are unknown. The source was CD4+ T cells from PBMCs cultured with HCoV-NL63 spike peptides, collected before COVID-19 vaccination. The receptors stem from a human donor who received a COVID-19 vaccine.

The rearrangement uses TRBV5-4 and TRBJ1-1, with 7 positions matching TRBD1. Germline CDR1 is SGHNT and CDR2 is YYREEE (reference sequence). The V segment lost 4 bases and the J segment 1 base; nucleotides outside the gene matches: 7. The CDR3 spans 15 residues. The CDR3 bases are TGTGCCAGCAGCCTACCAGGGGGGGGGAACACTGAAGCTTTCTTT. Amino acids: CASSLPGGGNTEAFF.

This clone was observed a handful of times. The V gene is TRBV6-5, the J gene TRBJ1-2, with 7 bases lining up with TRBD1. The CDR3 covers 14 residues. V gave up 6 bases and J gave up 4 bases; unmatched junction bases: 8. From germline, CDR1 is MNHEY and CDR2 SVGAGI. CDR3 residues: CASSRDSPLYGYTF. DNA of the CDR3: TGTGCCAGCAGCCGGGACAGTCCCCTCTATGGCTACACCTTC.

This chain links TRBV20-1 with TRBJ1-1; the D is unclear. The CDR3 has 13 residues. The V gene lost 3 bases and the J gene lost 2 bases, with 10 bases spanning the gap. Germline CDR1 reads DFQATT; CDR2 reads SNEGSKA (reference sequence). The CDR3 loop reads CSASRLLNTEAFF. In nucleotides, the CDR3 is TGCAGTGCTAGTCGCCTCCTCAACACTGAAGCTTTCTTT.

The V call is TRBV2, the J call TRBJ1-1; D unclear. CDR3 length equals 13 residues. Trimming pared 6 bases from V and 6 bases from J, leaving 14 bases between. Germline CDR1 is SNHLY and CDR2 is FYNNEI. CDR3 region: CASSSGRRAEAFF. The DNA for the CDR3 is TGTGCCAGCAGCAGCGGTCGACGCGCTGAAGCTTTCTTT.

The rearrangement joins TRBV21-1 to TRBJ1-3. TRBV21-1 is a pseudogene. The CDR3 covers 15 residues. CDR3 amino acids: CASSNTGQAGNTIYF. The DNA for the CDR3 is TGTGCCAGCAGCAACACCGGGCAGGCCGGAAACACCATATATTTT.

This chain connects TRBV4-3 to TRBJ2-6; a possible D gene is TRBD2 (6 bases). The V and J ends lost 0 bases and 4 bases respectively, with 10 bases between them. The CDR3 sequence is 16 residues long. Germline-derived CDR1 and CDR2 are LGHNA and YSLEER. CDR3 protein: CASSQEGGTGANVLTF. CDR3 nucleotides: TGCGCCAGCAGCCAAGAGGGGGGAACCGGGGCCAACGTCCTGACTTTC.

The V and J genes are TRBV7-2 and TRBJ1-1, with unresolved D. Trimming pared 5 bases from V and 10 bases from J, leaving 17 bases between. The CDR3 is 13 residues long. CDR1 SGHTA and CDR2 FQGNSA come from the germline V gene. The CDR3 DNA sequence: TGTGCCAGCAGCACAAGGGCAGAACAAGGAGCTTTCTTT. Translating it yields CASSTRAEQGAFF.

V usage is TRBV11-2 and J usage is TRBJ1-1, with D possibly TRBD1 on 5 matching bases. Trimming removed 3 bases from V and 4 bases from J, with 12 bases in between. This CDR3 has 14 amino acids. Per the germline V gene, CDR1 is SGHAT and CDR2 is FQNNGV. The CDR3 DNA is TGTGCCAGCAGCTTGGAGGGGCAGGGCACTGAAGCTTTCTTT. Translating it yields CASSLEGQGTEAFF.

This rearrangement joins TRBV19 to TRBJ1-2; 10 bases are a match to TRBD1. The germline gives CDR1 LNHDA, CDR2 SQIVND (reference sequence). The CDR3 has 15 amino acids. J was trimmed by 3 bases and V by 7 bases; bases with no gene match: 8. This CDR3 reads CASTRKTGGDYGYTF. The CDR3 bases are TGTGCCAGTACTCGGAAGACAGGGGGCGACTATGGCTACACCTTC.

Only one count was recorded for this clone. This chain uses TRBV12-3 or TRBV12-4 with TRBJ2-7; tentative D call: TRBD2 (5 bases). Trimming took 8 bases from V and 0 from J, leaving 11 bases between them. This CDR3 is built from 13 residues. The CDR3 sequence is CASSKGSSYEQYF. CDR3 coding DNA: TGTGCCAGCTCAAAAGGGAGCTCCTACGAGCAGTACTTC.

This clone turned up a few times. The genes are TRBV7-3 and TRBJ2-3; D tentatively fits TRBD1 or TRBD2 (5 bases each). The CDR3 spans 13 residues. Trimming removed 1 base from V and 6 bases from J, with 8 bases in between. CDR1 and CDR2 (germline): SGHTA, FQGTGA. CDR3 in amino acids: CASSLIWGDTQYF. In DNA, the CDR3 is TGTGCCAGCAGCTTAATTTGGGGGGATACGCAGTATTTT.

In its sample, this clone was seen a few times. The V call is TRBV19, the J call TRBJ1-1; D remains ambiguous. The CDR3 spans 13 residues. Per germline, CDR1 LNHDA and CDR2 SQIVND (reference sequence). Trimming took off 3 bases at V and 3 bases at J, with 8 bases between the two ends. Written as DNA, the CDR3 is TGTGCCAGTAGTATGAAGGGTGACACTGAAGCTTTCTTT. Amino acids: CASSMKGDTEAFF.

The J gene is TRBJ2-2, the V gene TRBV5-6; unclear D gene. V shed 1 base and J shed 3 bases, with 13 bases lying between them. The CDR3 runs 16 residues. The germline CDR1 and CDR2 sequences are SGHDT and YYEEEE. CDR3 sequence reads: CASSLFGWTYTGELFF. In nucleotides, the CDR3 is TGTGCCAGCAGCTTGTTCGGGTGGACCTACACCGGGGAGCTGTTTTTT.

The rearrangement links TRBV2 to TRBJ2-5; a possible D gene is TRBD1 (6 bases). This CDR3 has 13 residues. The germline V and J ends were trimmed by 6 bases and 2 bases, with 10 bases remaining between them. From germline, CDR1 is SNHLY and CDR2 FYNNEI. CDR3 bases: TGTGCCAGCAGCGCGGACAGACAAGAGACCCAGTACTTC. Protein product: CASSADRQETQYF.